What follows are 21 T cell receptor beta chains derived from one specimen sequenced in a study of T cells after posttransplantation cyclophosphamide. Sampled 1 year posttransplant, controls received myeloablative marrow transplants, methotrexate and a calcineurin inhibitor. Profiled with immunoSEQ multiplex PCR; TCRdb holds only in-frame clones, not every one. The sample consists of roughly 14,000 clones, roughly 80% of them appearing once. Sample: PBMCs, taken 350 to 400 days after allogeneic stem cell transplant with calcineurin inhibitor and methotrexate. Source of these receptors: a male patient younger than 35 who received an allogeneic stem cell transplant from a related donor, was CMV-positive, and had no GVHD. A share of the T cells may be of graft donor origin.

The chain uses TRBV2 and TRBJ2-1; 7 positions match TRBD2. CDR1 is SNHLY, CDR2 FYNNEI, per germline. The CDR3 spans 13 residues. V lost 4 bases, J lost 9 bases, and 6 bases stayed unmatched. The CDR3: CASSGREMSEQFF. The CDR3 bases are TGTGCCAGCAGTGGGCGGGAGATGAGTGAGCAGTTCTTC.

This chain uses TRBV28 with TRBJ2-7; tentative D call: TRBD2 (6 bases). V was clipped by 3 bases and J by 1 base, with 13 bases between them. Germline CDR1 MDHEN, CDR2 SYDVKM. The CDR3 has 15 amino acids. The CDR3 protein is CASSLDRLVSYEQYF. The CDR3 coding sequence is TGTGCCAGCAGTTTGGACCGACTAGTTTCCTACGAGCAGTACTTC.

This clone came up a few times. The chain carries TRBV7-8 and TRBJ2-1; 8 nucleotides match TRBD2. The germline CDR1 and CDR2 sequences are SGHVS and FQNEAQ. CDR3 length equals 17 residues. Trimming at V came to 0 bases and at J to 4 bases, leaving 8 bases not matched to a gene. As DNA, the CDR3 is TGTGCCAGCAGCTTAGCTGTGAAACTAGCGGCTTACAATGAGCAGTTCTTC. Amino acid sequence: CASSLAVKLAAYNEQFF.

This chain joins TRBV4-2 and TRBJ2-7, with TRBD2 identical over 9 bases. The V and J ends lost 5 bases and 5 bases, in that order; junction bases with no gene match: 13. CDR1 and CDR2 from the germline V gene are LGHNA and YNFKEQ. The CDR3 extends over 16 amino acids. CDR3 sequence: CASSWGLAGLINEQYF. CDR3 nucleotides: TGTGCCAGCAGCTGGGGGCTAGCGGGATTAATTAACGAGCAGTACTTC.

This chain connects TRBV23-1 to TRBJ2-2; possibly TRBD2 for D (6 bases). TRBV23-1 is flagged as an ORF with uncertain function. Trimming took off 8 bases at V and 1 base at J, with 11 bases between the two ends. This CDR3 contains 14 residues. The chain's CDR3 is CASPPGGNTGELFF. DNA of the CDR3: TGCGCCAGCCCCCCCGGGGGGAACACCGGGGAGCTGTTTTTT.

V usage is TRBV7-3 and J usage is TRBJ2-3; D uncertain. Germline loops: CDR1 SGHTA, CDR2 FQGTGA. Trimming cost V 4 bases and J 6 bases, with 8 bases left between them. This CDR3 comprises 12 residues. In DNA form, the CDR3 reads TGTGCCAGCAGCTCAGTTGGCGATACGCAGTATTTT. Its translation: CASSSVGDTQYF.

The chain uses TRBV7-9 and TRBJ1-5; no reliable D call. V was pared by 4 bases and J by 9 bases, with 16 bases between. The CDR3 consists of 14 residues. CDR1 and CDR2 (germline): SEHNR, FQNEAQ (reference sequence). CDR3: CASSSNSAGGPQHF. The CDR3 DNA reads TGTGCCAGCAGCTCAAACTCGGCAGGTGGGCCCCAGCATTTT.

The CDR3 DNA sequence: TGTGCCAGCAGTTTTTGGGACAGGACCAGCTATGGCTACACCTTC. It translates to CASSFWDRTSYGYTF. V and J are TRBV28 and TRBJ1-2; 8 bases line up with TRBD1. The CDR3 contains 15 residues. With V trimmed by 3 bases and J by 4 bases, 7 bases remained unmatched. The germline CDR1 and CDR2 sequences are MDHEN and SYDVKM.

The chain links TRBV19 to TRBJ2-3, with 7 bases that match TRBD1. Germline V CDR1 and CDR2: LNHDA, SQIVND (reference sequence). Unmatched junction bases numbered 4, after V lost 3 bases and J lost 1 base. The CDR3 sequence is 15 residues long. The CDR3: CASSIPGQGTDTQYF. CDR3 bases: TGTGCCAGTAGTATCCCTGGACAGGGCACAGATACGCAGTATTTT.

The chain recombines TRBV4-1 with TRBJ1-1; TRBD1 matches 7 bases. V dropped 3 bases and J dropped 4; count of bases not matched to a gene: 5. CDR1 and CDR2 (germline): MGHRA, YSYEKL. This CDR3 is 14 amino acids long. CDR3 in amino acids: CASSHNRGGTEAFF. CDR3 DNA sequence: TGCGCCAGCAGCCATAACAGGGGAGGCACTGAAGCTTTCTTT.

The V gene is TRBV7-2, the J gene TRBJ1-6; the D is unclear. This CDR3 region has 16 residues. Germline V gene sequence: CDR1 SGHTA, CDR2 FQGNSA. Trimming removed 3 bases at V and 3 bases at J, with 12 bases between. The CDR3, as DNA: TGTGCCAGCAGCTTGGGAGGAGCCTACTATAATTCACCCCTCCACTTT. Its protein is CASSLGGAYYNSPLHF.

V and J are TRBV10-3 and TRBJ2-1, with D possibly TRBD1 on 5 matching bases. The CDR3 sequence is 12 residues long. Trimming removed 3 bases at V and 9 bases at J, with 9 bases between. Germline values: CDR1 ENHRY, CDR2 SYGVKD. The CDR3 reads CAISDSGIEQFF. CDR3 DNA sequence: TGTGCCATCAGTGATTCAGGGATTGAGCAGTTCTTC.

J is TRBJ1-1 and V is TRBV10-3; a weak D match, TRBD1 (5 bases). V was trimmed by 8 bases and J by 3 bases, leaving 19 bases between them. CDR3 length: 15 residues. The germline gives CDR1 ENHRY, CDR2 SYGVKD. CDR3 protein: CAIGGMGVTYTEAFF. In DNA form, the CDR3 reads TGTGCCATCGGGGGGATGGGAGTGACTTACACTGAAGCTTTCTTT.

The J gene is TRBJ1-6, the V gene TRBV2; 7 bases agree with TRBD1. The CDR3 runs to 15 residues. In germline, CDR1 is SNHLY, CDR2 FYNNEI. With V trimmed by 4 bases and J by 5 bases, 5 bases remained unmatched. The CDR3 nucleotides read TGTGCCAGCAGTGGGAGGGGGCAGGATAATTCACCCCTCCACTTT. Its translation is CASSGRGQDNSPLHF.

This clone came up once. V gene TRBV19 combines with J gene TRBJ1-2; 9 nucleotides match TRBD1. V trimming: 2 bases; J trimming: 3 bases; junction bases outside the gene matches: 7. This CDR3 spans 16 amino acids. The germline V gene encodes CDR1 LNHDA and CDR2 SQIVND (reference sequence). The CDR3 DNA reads TGTGCCAGTAGTATATCCCGGAGGACAGGGGACTATGGCTACACCTTC. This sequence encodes CASSISRRTGDYGYTF.

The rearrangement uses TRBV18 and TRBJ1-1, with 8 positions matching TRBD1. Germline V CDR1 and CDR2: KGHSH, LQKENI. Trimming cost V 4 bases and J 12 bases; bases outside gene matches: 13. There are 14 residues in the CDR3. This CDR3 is CASSLRESTGGTFF. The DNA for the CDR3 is TGTGCCAGCTCACTAAGAGAAAGTACAGGGGGGACTTTCTTT.

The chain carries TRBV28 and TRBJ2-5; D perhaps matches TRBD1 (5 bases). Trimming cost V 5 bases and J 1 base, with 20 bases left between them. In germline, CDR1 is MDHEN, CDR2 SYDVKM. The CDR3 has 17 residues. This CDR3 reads CASSPLPSTDTQETQYF. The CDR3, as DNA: TGTGCCAGCAGTCCCCTACCGTCGACAGATACCCAAGAGACCCAGTACTTC.

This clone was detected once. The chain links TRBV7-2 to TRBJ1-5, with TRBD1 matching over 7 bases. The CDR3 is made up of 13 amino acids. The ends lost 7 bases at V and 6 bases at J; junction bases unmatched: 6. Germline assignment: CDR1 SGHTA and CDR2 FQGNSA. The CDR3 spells CASTDRVGQPQHF. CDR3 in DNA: TGTGCCAGCACCGACAGGGTTGGTCAGCCCCAGCATTTT.

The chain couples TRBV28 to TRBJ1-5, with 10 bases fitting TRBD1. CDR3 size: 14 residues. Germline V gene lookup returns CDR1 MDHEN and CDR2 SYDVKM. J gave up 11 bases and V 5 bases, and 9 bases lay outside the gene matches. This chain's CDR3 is CASSPGTGVLAQHF. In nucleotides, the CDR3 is TGTGCCAGCAGTCCCGGGACAGGGGTTTTAGCCCAGCATTTT. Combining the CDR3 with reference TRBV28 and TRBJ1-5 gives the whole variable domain DVKVTQSSRYLVKRTGEKVFLECVQDMDHENMFWYRQDPGLGLRLIYFSYDVKMKEKGDIPEGYSVSREKKERFSLILESASTNQTSMYLCASSPGTGVLAQHFGDGTRLSIL.

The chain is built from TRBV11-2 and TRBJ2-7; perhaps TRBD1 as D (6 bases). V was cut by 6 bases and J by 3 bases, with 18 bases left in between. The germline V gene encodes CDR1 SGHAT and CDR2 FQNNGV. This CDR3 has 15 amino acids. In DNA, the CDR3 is TGTGCCAGCAGATCAATTCGGGACAAATACTACGAGCAGTACTTC. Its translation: CASRSIRDKYYEQYF. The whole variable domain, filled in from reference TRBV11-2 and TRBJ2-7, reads EAGVAQSPRYKIIEKRQSVAFWCNPISGHATLYWYQQILGQGPKLLIQFQNNGVVDDSQLPKDRFSAERLKGVDSTLKIQPAKLEDSAVYLCASRSIRDKYYEQYFGPGTRLTVT.

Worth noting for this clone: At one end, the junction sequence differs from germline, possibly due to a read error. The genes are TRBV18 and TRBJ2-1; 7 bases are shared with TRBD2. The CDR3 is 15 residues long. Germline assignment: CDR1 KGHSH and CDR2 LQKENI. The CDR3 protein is CASSRTSLGYSEQFF. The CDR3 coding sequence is TGTGCCAGCTCACGGACTAGTTTGGGTTACAGTGAGCAGTTCTTC.